Listed below are T cell receptor beta chains from one sample, sequenced in a study of blood T cell repertoires in COVID-19. This table comes from immunoSEQ multiplex PCR, and its TCRdb copy is limited to in-frame clones, with some not included. Altogether about 98,000 clones are present, about four fifths being singletons, with the ten largest covering about 9.9%. What was sequenced was peripheral blood. These receptors were obtained from a man aged 40-49 years with active or convalescent COVID-19. The CDR3 runs from the conserved cysteine through the conserved F or W. The D gene is left open where the match is weak. The size of a clone is reported for some rows only, either as once, few or many, or as a class for expanded clones.

D	size	V	J	DNA	CDR3
TRBD2	-	TRBV6-1	TRBJ2-7	TGTGCCAGCAGTGAAGCTAGCGGGGGCTCCTACGAGCAGTACTTC	CASSEASGGSYEQYF
TRBD1	-	TRBV6-5	TRBJ1-5	TGTGCCAGCACCGGACAGGGGCTGAATCAGCCCCAGCATTTT	CASTGQGLNQPQHF
TRBD1	-	TRBV9	TRBJ1-2	TGTGCCAGCAGCGTATACGAGACAGGGGGCGGCGGGTATGGCTACACCTTC	CASSVYETGGGGYGYTF
-	-	TRBV2	TRBJ2-5	TGTGCCAGCAGTGTTCCGAGAGGACAAGTGTTCACCCAGTACTTC	CASSVPRGQVFTQYF
TRBD2	-	TRBV6-5	TRBJ2-5	TGTGCCAGCAGTATTAGCGGGGGATTCTCTGAGACCCAGTACTTC	CASSISGGFSETQYF
TRBD1	-	TRBV7-2	TRBJ1-1	TGTGCCAGCAGCTCAGGACAGGTGAACACTGAAGCTTTCTTT	CASSSGQVNTEAFF
-	-	TRBV11-2	TRBJ2-7	TGTGCCAGCAGCTCGCTCACAGCACCGGGACTTCCGTCCTACGAGCAGTACTTC	CASSSLTAPGLPSYEQYF
-	-	TRBV7-9	TRBJ1-6	TGTGCCAGCAGCTTAGCGTTCTTGGAGTCCTATAATTCACCCCTCCACTTT	CASSLAFLESYNSPLHF
TRBD2	-	TRBV5-4	TRBJ2-3	TGTGCCAGCAGGCGGAGCTGGGCTAGCGGGGGGGCAGAAGATACGCAGTATTTT	CASRRSWASGGAEDTQYF
TRBD2	-	TRBV27	TRBJ2-1	TGTGCCTATACAGCCCCTTATTTCCGGGGGGAGCTCTACAATGAGCAGTTCTTC	CAYTAPYFRGELYNEQFF
TRBD1	-	TRBV2	TRBJ1-5	TGTGCCAGCAGGGGCGGACAGGGGGCTCAGCCCCAGCATTTT	CASRGGQGAQPQHF
-	-	TRBV15	TRBJ2-7	TGTGCCACCAGCAGAGATAATTCTTTTTACTACGAGCAGTACTTC	CATSRDNSFYYEQYF
-	-	TRBV18	TRBJ2-7	TGTGCCAGCTCACCAGAAACAGGGAGCTCCTACGAGCAGTACTTC	CASSPETGSSYEQYF
TRBD1	-	TRBV20-1	TRBJ1-1	TGCAGTGCTAGTCACCAGGGGGCTGGTAGGGACACTGAAGCTTTCTTT	CSASHQGAGRDTEAFF
-	-	TRBV6-5	TRBJ1-5	TGTGCCAGCAGGACAGATCAGCCCCAGCATTTT	CASRTDQPQHF
-	-	TRBV19	TRBJ1-4	TGTGCCAGTAGGCGACAGAATGAAAAACTGTTTTTT	CASRRQNEKLFF
-	-	TRBV6-5	TRBJ2-5	TGTGCCAGCAGTTACAGGACACCAGGTCGAGAGACCCAGTACTTC	CASSYRTPGRETQYF
TRBD1	-	TRBV11-3	TRBJ1-1	TGTGCCAGCAGCCAGGGGACAGGGAACACTGAAGCTTTCTTT	CASSQGTGNTEAFF
TRBD1	few	TRBV2	TRBJ1-3	TGTGCCAGCAGCTTCGCGGCCCCCTTTGGACAGGTCTCTGGAAACACCATATATTTT	CASSFAAPFGQVSGNTIYF
-	-	TRBV12-3/TRBV12-4	TRBJ2-2	TGTGCCAGCAGTCTACTAGAGACCGGGGAGCTGTTTTTT	CASSLLETGELFF
-	-	TRBV5-4	TRBJ1-2	TGTGCCAGCAGCTTTGACGCCGCGGTCGCTAACTATGGCTACACCTTC	CASSFDAAVANYGYTF
TRBD1	-	TRBV19	TRBJ2-6	TGTGCCAGTAATCCAGGGGGTTCGGGGGCCAACGTCCTGACTTTC	CASNPGGSGANVLTF
TRBD1	few	TRBV11-1	TRBJ1-4	TGTGCCAGCAGCCTCTACACAGGGGGCGGTGAAAAACTGTTTTTT	CASSLYTGGGEKLFF
-	few	TRBV21-1	TRBJ1-2	TGTGCCAGCAACCGGGACAGGAGGTTCTATGGCTACACCTTC	CASNRDRRFYGYTF
TRBD1	-	TRBV7-9	TRBJ1-5	TGTGCCAGCAGCCTCGGGACAGAACGATATCAGCCCCAGCATTTT	CASSLGTERYQPQHF
-	-	TRBV5-1	TRBJ2-5	TGCGCCAGCAACGGACAGAGGGAGACCCAGTACTTC	CASNGQRETQYF
-	-	TRBV18	TRBJ1-1	TGTGCCAGCTCAGAGGACATGAACACTGAAGCTTTCTTT	CASSEDMNTEAFF
-	few	TRBV4-3	TRBJ1-5	TGCGCCAGCAGCCAAGATAGGGGGGGAAGCAATCAGCCCCAGCATTTT	CASSQDRGGSNQPQHF
-	-	TRBV30	TRBJ2-2	TGTGCCTGGAGTGTAGGGGGGGGCACCGGGGAGCTGTTTTTT	CAWSVGGGTGELFF
TRBD2	once	TRBV27	TRBJ2-7	TGTGCCAGCAGTTTCTTTTCGGCGGGGGCCTACGAGCAGTACTTC	CASSFFSAGAYEQYF
-	-	TRBV7-9	TRBJ1-2	TGTGCCAGCAGCTCACTCGAAGGGGATCTTGTCGATGGCTACACCTTC	CASSSLEGDLVDGYTF
-	-	TRBV29-1	TRBJ1-3	TGCAGCGTTCAGACAGCTGCTGGAAACACCATATATTTT	CSVQTAAGNTIYF
TRBD1	once	TRBV11-3	TRBJ2-1	TGTGCCAGCAGCTTAGCCGGGACAGAGGGACATGAGCAGTTCTTC	CASSLAGTEGHEQFF
TRBD1	-	TRBV7-8	TRBJ2-7	TGTGCCAGCAGCTCGACCCGACAGGGATTCTCCTACGAGCAGTACTTC	CASSSTRQGFSYEQYF
-	few	TRBV7-9	TRBJ1-5	TGTGCCAGCAGCTCGACAGAAAATCAGCCCCAGCATTTT	CASSSTENQPQHF
-	-	TRBV12-3/TRBV12-4	TRBJ1-5	TGTGCCAGCAGTTTCGTGTCGGGACAGCCCCAGCATTTT	CASSFVSGQPQHF
-	-	TRBV19	TRBJ2-6	TGTGCCAGTAGAACCGTGGGGGGGGCCTACTCTGGGGCCAACGTCCTGACTTTC	CASRTVGGAYSGANVLTF
-	-	TRBV18	TRBJ2-1	TGTGCCAGCTCATCAGCCGGGTACTCCTACAATGAGCAGTTCTTC	CASSSAGYSYNEQFF
-	-	TRBV15	TRBJ1-1	TGTGCCACCAGCAGCCAAACCCGAGGTAGTGAAGCTTTCTTT	CATSSQTRGSEAFF
-	-	TRBV9	TRBJ2-5	TGTGCCAGCAGCGTAGATGGTCGGACATCGGAGACCCAGTACTTC	CASSVDGRTSETQYF
TRBD2	-	TRBV5-1	TRBJ2-5	TGCGCCAGCAGCCGTAGCGGGGGGGCCGAGACCCAGTACTTC	CASSRSGGAETQYF
TRBD2	once	TRBV5-3	TRBJ2-3	TGTGCCAGAACCCCCCGTCGACTAGCGGGGGGAACTAGCACAGATACGCAGTATTTT	CARTPRRLAGGTSTDTQYF